Sequencing of this T cell receptor beta chain was carried out in a study of tumor and adjacent non-tumor tissue in lung cancer. Study information: Stage I to III disease affected about nine men and roughly five women aged about 31 to 76. Study results and limitations: Tumor TCR diversity, when higher, was linked to shorter survival.

CDR1 and CDR2 (germline): MNHEY, SVGAGI. With 6 bases clipped from V and 5 bases from J, the junction kept 8 bases outside the gene matches. The CDR3 is made up of 15 amino acids. A modified ARM-PCR protocol with three rounds of nested PCR amplified TCRbeta. TCRdb reprocessed the multiplex PCR reads via MiXCR and lists one record per CDR3 protein. This sample yields 40,000 or so distinct CDR3 sequences, of which roughly 60% are seen a single time; 45% belongs to the top ten. The template was RNA from unsorted bulk tissue. More than 3 cm separated this lung sample from the edge of the tumor. Between August and November 2014, newly diagnosed, chemotherapy-naive lung cancer patients underwent thoracic surgery in China. This clonotype was seen ten or more times. The antigen remains unidentified.

The receptor was isolated from a middle-aged man with non-small cell lung cancer. The sample was distant non-tumor lung tissue. V is TRBV6-5 and J is TRBJ2-7; TRBD1 matches at 12 bases. Here the CDR3 reads CASSPTGTGGNEQYF. CDR3 sequence (DNA): TGTGCCAGCAGCCCGACCGGGACAGGGGGCAACGAGCAGTACTTC.